One and the same sample provided the 21 T cell receptor beta chains below, sequenced in a study of shared T cell receptors in the human thymus (dated by TCRdb to the early 2020s). To prepare the library, the immunoSEQ multiplex PCR assay was applied. TCRdb took over this immuneACCESS table, retaining in-frame rearrangements with V and J assigned. Such tables are incomplete; in checked studies, under half of the missing clones stem from an unresolved V gene, and the remainder is unexplained. Recorded for this sample are around 340,000 clones; around 93% of them occurred a single time. In total, the top ten clones hold about 0.02% of the sample. Sequences were obtained from thymocytes. These receptors all come from a human donor.

CDR3 amino acids: CASSFIPRDRAANYGYTF. In DNA, the CDR3 is TGTGCCAGCAGTTTCATTCCCCGAGACAGGGCCGCTAACTATGGCTACACCTTC. The chain has TRBV28 and TRBJ1-2, with TRBD1 identical over 7 bases. The ends lost 3 bases at V and 0 bases at J; junction bases unmatched: 13. Germline CDR1 MDHEN, CDR2 SYDVKM. CDR3 length: 18 amino acids.

V gene TRBV27 combines with J gene TRBJ2-7; TRBD1 matches at 10 bases. J lost 6 bases, V lost 5 bases, and 16 bases had no gene match. CDR3 length equals 17 residues. Germline CDR1 and CDR2: MNHEY and SMNVEV (reference sequence). The CDR3 protein is CASSPDPPGTGESEQYF. Written as DNA, the CDR3 is TGTGCCAGCAGTCCAGACCCCCCCGGGACAGGGGAAAGCGAGCAGTACTTC.

This clone was counted a single time. J is TRBJ1-4 and V is TRBV7-2; 9 nucleotides line up with TRBD1. V dropped 0 bases and J dropped 6; count of bases not matched to a gene: 2. The CDR3 has 15 residues. CDR1 SGHTA and CDR2 FQGNSA come from the germline V gene. CDR3 sequence (DNA): TGTGCCAGCAGCTTAGCCGGGACAGGGTATGAAAAACTGTTTTTT. It yields the protein CASSLAGTGYEKLFF.

The chain links TRBV27 to TRBJ2-1; no definite D call. CDR3 length equals 14 residues. V lost 0 bases to trimming and J lost 7 bases, with 10 bases between them. Germline V gene data show CDR1 as MNHEY and CDR2 as SMNVEV (reference sequence). The CDR3 coding sequence is TGTGCCAGCAGTTTATCGGGCAGGCGGAATGAGCAGTTCTTC. Translating it yields CASSLSGRRNEQFF.

The rearrangement links TRBV5-1 to TRBJ1-3, with unresolved D. The V and J ends lost 4 bases and 7 bases respectively, with 12 bases between them. Per the germline V gene, CDR1 is SGHRS and CDR2 is YFSETQ. This CDR3 has 13 residues. The CDR3: CASSRDARNTIYF. For the CDR3, the DNA is TGCGCCAGCAGCCGCGATGCCAGGAACACCATATATTTT.

This clone was picked up a small number of times. The rearrangement joins TRBV11-2 to TRBJ2-7, with no clear D. This CDR3 contains 15 residues. V lost 2 bases, J lost 0 bases, and 11 bases lay in between. CDR1 is SGHAT, CDR2 FQNNGV, per germline. The CDR3 DNA follows: TGTGCCAGCAGCTTACCAAGGTTGAGCTCCTACGAGCAGTACTTC. Protein product: CASSLPRLSSYEQYF.

This clone was seen just once. This sequence joins TRBV19 and TRBJ2-5, with TRBD2 matching over 11 bases. Germline CDR1 reads LNHDA; CDR2 reads SQIVND (reference sequence). The J segment lost 2 bases and the V segment lost 4 bases, leaving 3 bases of the junction unmatched. CDR3 length: 15 residues. Here the CDR3 reads CASSSPSGRQETQYF. For the CDR3, the DNA is TGTGCCAGTAGTAGCCCTAGCGGGAGGCAAGAGACCCAGTACTTC.

This chain links TRBV18 with TRBJ2-2; 7 bases are shared with TRBD2. The CDR3 runs 17 residues. Germline V CDR1 and CDR2: KGHSH, LQKENI. V gave up 3 bases and J gave up 4 bases; unmatched junction bases: 11. The CDR3 DNA reads as TGTGCCAGCTCACCTTCCCCGGCGGGAGAGGGCACCGGGGAGCTGTTTTTT. Translated: CASSPSPAGEGTGELFF.

The chain recombines TRBV27 with TRBJ2-5; 15 nucleotides match TRBD2. Germline trimming cut 3 bases from V and 3 bases from J; bases unmatched to any gene: 5. The CDR3 covers 17 residues. The germline V gene encodes CDR1 MNHEY and CDR2 SMNVEV (reference sequence). The CDR3, as DNA: TGTGCCAGCAGTTTTTTGGGACTAGCGGGAGGAAAAGAGACCCAGTACTTC. This codes for CASSFLGLAGGKETQYF.

The chain recombines TRBV5-5 with TRBJ2-2; 14 positions match TRBD2. Germline CDR1 reads SGHKS; CDR2 reads YYEKEE (reference sequence). Trimming cost V 4 bases and J 5 bases; bases outside gene matches: 7. The CDR3 loop spans 17 amino acids. The CDR3 is CASSTGTSGSRTGELFF. The CDR3 DNA is TGTGCCAGCAGCACCGGGACTAGCGGGAGTAGAACCGGGGAGCTGTTTTTT.

The V gene is TRBV19, the J gene TRBJ1-2; possible D gene TRBD1, 5 bases. Germline assignment: CDR1 LNHDA and CDR2 SQIVND (reference sequence). This CDR3 region has 13 residues. Trimming stripped 4 bases from V and 3 bases from J, with 9 bases between. CDR3 sequence reads: CASSRGDDYGYTF. The CDR3 nucleotides read TGTGCCAGTAGTAGGGGGGATGACTATGGCTACACCTTC.

The chain carries TRBV5-1 and TRBJ2-1; no firm D call. Germline assignment: CDR1 SGHRS and CDR2 YFSETQ. V was trimmed by 4 bases and J by 0 bases, leaving 17 bases between them. The CDR3 extends over 17 amino acids. The CDR3, as DNA: TGCGCCAGCAGCCCAGACTCCTTTGGTAGCTCCTACAATGAGCAGTTCTTC. Translated: CASSPDSFGSSYNEQFF.

The CDR3 spells CASSEMGQTRYEQYF. In DNA, the CDR3 is TGTGCCAGCAGTGAAATGGGACAGACCCGCTACGAGCAGTACTTC. The chain is built from TRBV2 and TRBJ2-7; 7 bases line up with TRBD1. Germline loops: CDR1 SNHLY, CDR2 FYNNEI. V was clipped by 2 bases and J by 3 bases; unmatched bases: 7. There are 15 residues in the CDR3.

The V call is TRBV27, the J call TRBJ2-1; the match to TRBD2 covers 12 bases. CDR1 is MNHEY and CDR2 is SMNVEV in the germline V gene (reference sequence). J was trimmed by 6 bases and V by 7 bases; bases with no gene match: 7. The CDR3 is 15 residues long. The CDR3 here is CASKKRLAGVNEQFF. The CDR3, as DNA: TGTGCCAGCAAAAAAAGACTAGCGGGAGTCAATGAGCAGTTCTTC.

The chain uses TRBV4-3 and TRBJ2-1; 14 nucleotides line up with TRBD2. The CDR3 covers 20 residues. The germline CDR1 and CDR2 sequences are LGHNA and YSLEER. Germline trimming cut 5 bases from V and 0 bases from J; bases unmatched to any gene: 12. The CDR3 protein is CASSSIWGLAGAPSYNEQFF. CDR3 nucleotides: TGCGCCAGCAGCTCTATCTGGGGACTAGCGGGAGCGCCCTCCTACAATGAGCAGTTCTTC.

This clone came up once. The V call is TRBV6-5, the J call TRBJ2-5; D gene uncertain. This CDR3 spans 16 amino acids. CDR1 and CDR2 from the germline V gene are MNHEY and SVGAGI. V was cut by 4 bases and J by 2 bases, with 17 bases left in between. CDR3 coding DNA: TGTGCCAGCAGTTCCCTCCCGGGCAGATTACAAGAGACCCAGTACTTC. Its protein product is CASSSLPGRLQETQYF.

The rearrangement links TRBV19 to TRBJ1-2, with no clear D. Trimming removed 5 bases from V and 1 base from J, with 5 bases in between. The germline V gene encodes CDR1 LNHDA and CDR2 SQIVND (reference sequence). The CDR3 spans 12 residues. CDR3 nucleotide sequence: TGTGCCAGTAGTCCTGGTAACTATGGCTACACCTTC. It encodes CASSPGNYGYTF.

This chain connects TRBV9 to TRBJ2-1, with a tentative D call TRBD2 (5 bases). The CDR3 is 18 amino acids. The germline V gene encodes CDR1 SGDLS and CDR2 YYNGEE. V lost 1 base and J 5 bases, leaving 22 bases between the germline ends. CDR3 sequence (DNA): TGTGCCAGCAGCGTAAGGTCAGGAGGACCGGCGGCAAACAATGAGCAGTTCTTC. It specifies CASSVRSGGPAANNEQFF.

The chain has TRBV21-1 and TRBJ2-7; the table's D call, TRBD1, has no DNA check behind it. TRBV21-1 is listed as a pseudogene. This CDR3 comprises 16 residues. The CDR3 spells CASSRNGAGAPDEQYF. CDR3 DNA sequence: TGTGCCAGCAGCCGTAATGGGGCAGGGGCCCCTGACGAGCAGTACTTC.

This CDR3 is CASSTIYSGANVLTF. The CDR3 DNA reads as TGTGCCAGTAGTACCATCTACTCTGGGGCCAACGTCCTGACTTTC. This chain uses TRBV19 with TRBJ2-6; D uncertain. The germline CDR1 and CDR2 sequences are LNHDA and SQIVND (reference sequence). CDR3 length equals 15 residues. V lost 4 bases and J lost 0, with 7 bases in between.

The chain recombines TRBV5-4 with TRBJ1-5; no reliable D call. CDR3 length equals 17 residues. With 0 bases removed from V and 6 bases from J, the gap between germline ends came to 19 bases. Germline-derived CDR1 and CDR2 are SGHNT and YYREEE (reference sequence). The CDR3 DNA reads as TGTGCCAGCAGCTTGGAAGGGTGCGTGGGTGGAGGTCAGCCCCAGCATTTT. Translated: CASSLEGCVGGGQPQHF.